Below are 28 T cell receptor beta chains sequenced from a single sample in a study of blood T cell repertoires in COVID-19. TCRdb's table, derived via immunoSEQ multiplex PCR, lists solely in-frame clones and lacks some. Of under 200,000 clones listed, almost 90% are singletons. Sequencing was done on a sample of peripheral blood. These TCRs come from a man between 18 and 35 years old with active or convalescent COVID-19.

The chain recombines TRBV7-3 with TRBJ2-6; 7 bases map to TRBD2. The CDR3 has 18 residues. J lost 2 bases, V lost 2 bases, and 9 bases had no gene match. Germline assignment: CDR1 SGHTA and CDR2 FQGTGA. The CDR3 spells CASSLFGGKSTGANVLTF. The CDR3 region has the DNA TGTGCCAGCAGCTTATTCGGGGGGAAGTCTACTGGGGCCAACGTCCTGACTTTC.

The chain is built from TRBV12-3 or TRBV12-4 and TRBJ2-5; D not certain. V gave up 5 bases and J gave up 1 base, with 8 bases separating them. This CDR3 contains 13 residues. The CDR3 reads CASSQNTQETQYF. The CDR3 nucleotides read TGTGCCAGCAGTCAGAATACCCAAGAGACCCAGTACTTC.

The rearrangement uses TRBV15 and TRBJ1-1; D gene ambiguous. Germline V gene data show CDR1 as LNHNV and CDR2 as YYDKDF (reference sequence). V lost 0 bases to trimming and J lost 0 bases, with 5 bases between them. CDR3 size: 14 residues. In DNA, the CDR3 is TGTGCCACCAGCAGAGACAGGATGAACACTGAAGCTTTCTTT. It codes for CATSRDRMNTEAFF.

J is TRBJ1-6 and V is TRBV10-1; no clear D. This CDR3 has 16 amino acids. The germline V gene has CDR1 WNHNN and CDR2 SYGVQD (reference sequence). V was cut by 7 bases and J by 0 bases, with 13 bases left in between. The CDR3 DNA is TGCGCCAGCATTATGCAGTGCAGCTCCTATAATTCACCCCTCCACTTT. This encodes CASIMQCSSYNSPLHF.

This chain connects TRBV9 to TRBJ2-1; 9 positions agree with TRBD2. Germline V gene sequence: CDR1 SGDLS, CDR2 YYNGEE. The CDR3 sequence is 15 residues long. Trimming removed 4 bases from V and 3 bases from J; junction bases left unmatched: 5. The CDR3 region has the DNA TGTGCCAGCAGCCCGACTAGCGGACTCTACAATGAGCAGTTCTTC. This codes for CASSPTSGLYNEQFF.

This clone has only one observation. The chain carries TRBV18 and TRBJ1-1, with TRBD1 identical over 7 bases. Germline V gene sequence: CDR1 KGHSH, CDR2 LQKENI. The CDR3 covers 16 residues. After removal of 3 bases from V and 7 bases from J, the junction contained 14 bases not matched to a gene. CDR3 in DNA: TGTGCCAGCTCACCGCAGGGGGTCCGAAGTTATATTGAAGCTTTCTTT. This translates into CASSPQGVRSYIEAFF.

The chain links TRBV10-3 to TRBJ2-1; 7 nucleotides match TRBD1. In germline, CDR1 is ENHRY, CDR2 SYGVKD. The CDR3 totals 12 residues. The ends lost 8 bases at V and 5 bases at J; junction bases unmatched: 3. CDR3 sequence: CAIGTVNNEQFF. The CDR3 nucleotides are TGTGCCATCGGGACAGTCAACAATGAGCAGTTCTTC.

This clone has a single count. The chain carries TRBV30 and TRBJ2-1, with 16 bases that match TRBD2. The length of the CDR3 is 18 residues. J was trimmed by 3 bases and V by 2 bases; bases with no gene match: 7. CDR1 GTSNPN and CDR2 SVGIG come from the germline V gene (reference sequence). This chain's CDR3 is CAWSTGLAGGLGYNEQFF. In DNA, the CDR3 is TGTGCCTGGAGTACGGGACTAGCGGGAGGGTTAGGCTACAATGAGCAGTTCTTC.

The rearrangement links TRBV3-1 (or the pseudogene TRBV3-2) to TRBJ1-1, with D maybe TRBD1 (5 bases). Germline-derived CDR1 and CDR2 are LGHDT and YNNKEL (reference sequence). V lost 3 bases and J 0 bases, leaving 8 bases between the germline ends. This CDR3 contains 14 residues. Written as DNA, the CDR3 is TGTGCCAGCAGCCAGCAGGGCCTGAACACTGAAGCTTTCTTT. This codes for CASSQQGLNTEAFF.

The chain couples TRBV5-8 to TRBJ1-4, with 7 positions matching TRBD1. The CDR3 has 16 amino acids. The germline gives CDR1 SGHTS, CDR2 YDEGEE. J was trimmed by 6 bases and V by 5 bases; bases with no gene match: 13. The CDR3 region is CASSSPGQQEYEKLFF. The CDR3 DNA is TGTGCCAGCAGTTCCCCGGGACAGCAAGAATATGAAAAACTGTTTTTT.

This rearrangement joins TRBV7-2 to TRBJ1-1, with D possibly being TRBD1 (6 bases). Germline values: CDR1 SGHTA, CDR2 FQGNSA. This CDR3 is built from 15 residues. Trimming cost V 3 bases and J 4 bases, with 15 bases left between them. In DNA, the CDR3 is TGTGCCAGCAGCTTCCCACGGGGGGGCTTCACTGAAGCTTTCTTT. It is translated as CASSFPRGGFTEAFF.

The CDR3 DNA sequence: TGTGCCACCGCGGACAGGGTCTACGAGCAGTACTTC. This translates into CATADRVYEQYF. V is TRBV19 and J is TRBJ2-7, with TRBD1 matching 8 bases. The CDR3 has 12 residues. Per the germline V gene, CDR1 is LNHDA and CDR2 is SQIVND (reference sequence). V dropped 10 bases and J dropped 3; count of bases not matched to a gene: 5.

This clone showed up just a few times. This chain connects TRBV24-1 to TRBJ1-2; possible D gene TRBD1, 5 bases. Between the trimmed V and J ends, which lost 1 base and 7 bases, there was a span of 12 bases. Per the germline V gene, CDR1 is KGHDR and CDR2 is SFDVKD. The CDR3 consists of 14 residues. For the CDR3, the DNA is TGTGCCACCAGTGATTTCGGCCAGGGAGGTGGCTACACCTTC. Translation: CATSDFGQGGGYTF.

The chain carries TRBV30 and TRBJ1-1, with 7 bases lining up with TRBD1. With 4 bases clipped from V and 0 bases from J, the junction kept 5 bases outside the gene matches. Germline assignment: CDR1 GTSNPN and CDR2 SVGIG (reference sequence). The CDR3 loop spans 14 amino acids. The CDR3 is CAWNRGGLNTEAFF. In nucleotides, the CDR3 is TGTGCCTGGAACAGGGGCGGGTTGAACACTGAAGCTTTCTTT.

The rearrangement links TRBV19 to TRBJ2-3; D gene uncertain. V was cut by 3 bases and J by 5 bases, with 18 bases left in between. The CDR3 loop spans 16 amino acids. Germline loops: CDR1 LNHDA, CDR2 SQIVND (reference sequence). The CDR3 loop reads CASSMFSVNLGDTQYF. CDR3 DNA sequence: TGTGCCAGTAGTATGTTTTCGGTTAACCTCGGAGATACGCAGTATTTT.

This chain links TRBV19 with TRBJ2-3; 10 bases map to TRBD2. V trimming: 8 bases; J trimming: 4 bases; junction bases outside the gene matches: 3. Germline CDR1 reads LNHDA; CDR2 reads SQIVND (reference sequence). The CDR3 consists of 13 residues. Here the CDR3 reads CASGLAGADTQYF. Here the CDR3 DNA reads TGTGCCAGTGGCCTAGCGGGGGCAGATACGCAGTATTTT. Full variable domain (rest looked up from reference TRBV19 and TRBJ2-3): DGGITQSPKYLFRKEGQNVTLSCEQNLNHDAMYWYRQDPGQGLRLIYYSQIVNDFQKGDIAEGYSVSREKKESFPLTVTSAQKNPTAFYLCASGLAGADTQYFGPGTRLTVL.

The gene calls are TRBV7-2 and TRBJ1-1, with 8 positions matching TRBD1. In germline, CDR1 is SGHTA, CDR2 FQGNSA. The CDR3 has 14 amino acids. V lost 5 bases to trimming and J lost 4 bases; unmatched junction nucleotides: 6. The CDR3, as DNA: TGTGCCAGCAGCGCAGGGGGCTTAGGCACTGAAGCTTTCTTT. Amino acids: CASSAGGLGTEAFF.

This clone has more than one count but fewer than ten. The CDR3 nucleotides read TGTGCCAGTAGTACCACTCGGAGTTACGAGCAGTACTTC. This codes for CASSTTRSYEQYF. The chain has TRBV19 and TRBJ2-7, with D unclear. The V gene's germline CDR1 is LNHDA and CDR2 SQIVND (reference sequence). CDR3 length: 13 amino acids. Trimming took off 4 bases at V and 4 bases at J, with 11 bases between the two ends.

The V and J genes are TRBV5-1 and TRBJ1-1; D gene ambiguous. CDR1 and CDR2 (germline): SGHRS, YFSETQ. The length of the CDR3 is 14 residues. V was clipped by 5 bases and J by 4 bases, with 15 bases between them. CDR3 nucleotide sequence: TGCGCCAGCAGTTCCGACCCGTCTAGCACTGAAGCTTTCTTT. This codes for CASSSDPSSTEAFF.

The chain employs TRBV9 and TRBJ1-2; TRBD1 is a possible D gene (6 bases). V shed 5 bases and J shed 4 bases, with 9 bases lying between them. Germline V lookup: CDR1 SGDLS, CDR2 YYNGEE. The CDR3 extends over 12 amino acids. In DNA, the CDR3 is TGTGCCAGCAGGAACAGGGCCTATGGCTACACCTTC. Its translation: CASRNRAYGYTF.

V gene TRBV7-3 combines with J gene TRBJ2-7, with D uncertain. The CDR3 sequence is 12 residues long. The germline V gene encodes CDR1 SGHTA and CDR2 FQGTGA. Trimming pared 10 bases from V and 2 bases from J, leaving 12 bases between. The CDR3 DNA follows: TGTGCCACCACACCAGTGACCTACGAGCAGTACTTC. Amino acid sequence: CATTPVTYEQYF.

The V gene is TRBV25-1, the J gene TRBJ1-1; no firm D call. Trimming took off 11 bases at V and 0 bases at J, with 10 bases between the two ends. The length of the CDR3 is 12 residues. In germline, CDR1 is MGHDK, CDR2 SYGVNS. CDR3 residues: CAAVNMNTEAFF. The CDR3 DNA follows: TGTGCCGCAGTGAATATGAACACTGAAGCTTTCTTT.

The genes are TRBV5-4 and TRBJ2-5; D remains ambiguous. This CDR3 is 11 amino acids long. Germline V gene sequence: CDR1 SGHNT, CDR2 YYREEE (reference sequence). Trimming shortened V by 0 bases and J by 7 bases, and 4 bases separated the two germline ends. This CDR3 is CASSLAGTQYF. CDR3 DNA: TGTGCCAGCAGCTTGGCCGGGACCCAGTACTTC.

V gene TRBV27 combines with J gene TRBJ2-4; D is possibly TRBD1 (5 bases). Trimming removed 6 bases from V and 8 bases from J, with 23 bases in between. CDR1 is MNHEY, CDR2 SMNVEV, per germline (reference sequence). CDR3 length: 16 residues. The CDR3 protein is CASRDNPLNKGDIQYF. The CDR3 DNA reads as TGTGCCAGCAGAGATAACCCCCTTAATAAAGGGGACATTCAGTACTTC.

The chain is built from TRBV20-1 and TRBJ1-6; 8 nucleotides align to TRBD1. The CDR3 is 14 amino acids. The V gene end was trimmed by 3 bases and the J gene end by 7 bases; junction bases not matched to a gene: 5. CDR1 is DFQATT and CDR2 is SNEGSKA in the germline V gene (reference sequence). The CDR3 loop is CSASKQGVNSPLHF. The CDR3 DNA sequence: TGCAGTGCTAGTAAACAGGGGGTGAATTCACCCCTCCACTTT.

The chain has TRBV9 and TRBJ2-1, with D hard to call. This CDR3 region has 13 residues. Germline lookup yields CDR1 SGDLS and CDR2 YYNGEE. V dropped 2 bases and J dropped 5 bases, with 8 bases sitting between them. DNA for the CDR3: TGTGCCAGCAGCGTTCAACTCAACAATGAGCAGTTCTTC. It yields the protein CASSVQLNNEQFF.

The rearrangement links TRBV2 to TRBJ1-4, with 10 nucleotides matching TRBD1. From germline, CDR1 is SNHLY and CDR2 FYNNEI. V was clipped by 5 bases and J by 8 bases; unmatched bases: 5. This CDR3 is 14 amino acids long. The CDR3 reads CASSPDRGAEKLFF. For the CDR3, the DNA is TGTGCCAGCAGTCCGGACAGGGGGGCCGAAAAACTGTTTTTT. Full variable domain (outside the CDR3, taken from reference TRBV2 and TRBJ1-4): EPEVTQTPSHQVTQMGQEVILRCVPISNHLYFYWYRQILGQKVEFLVSFYNNEISEKSEIFDDQFSVERPDGSNFTLKIRSTKLEDSAMYFCASSPDRGAEKLFFGSGTQLSVL.

This clone has a count of ten or more. This chain joins TRBV14 and TRBJ1-1; D is ambiguous. Germline V gene lookup returns CDR1 SGHDN and CDR2 FVKESK. This CDR3 region has 14 residues. Deletions cut 6 bases from V and 11 bases from J, with 22 bases between. CDR3 residues: CASSPLFGVPMAFF. The CDR3 region has the DNA TGTGCCAGCAGTCCCTTATTCGGGGTTCCTATGGCTTTCTTT.